This T cell receptor beta chain was found in a study of blood T cell repertoires in COVID-19. At the level of the study: The United States, Italy and Spain were the sources of the acute and convalescent COVID-19 samples. Sources were T cells, B-cell-depleted T cells, or PBMCs; the material itself was cDNA or gDNA.

Enrolled during active infection, Seattle patients were then followed longitudinally. The assay was immunoSEQ multiplex PCR, and TCRdb's table has in-frame clones only and misses some. The sample lists about 82,000 clones; about 78% were seen once. The junction had 8 bases not matched to a gene; V was cut back by 4 bases and J by 6 bases. Germline V gives CDR1 LNHDA, CDR2 SQIVND (reference sequence). This CDR3 comprises 16 residues. Sequencing used peripheral blood. The TCR comes from a man in his fifties or sixties with COVID-19, enrolled during active disease. This sequence joins TRBV19 and TRBJ1-6; TRBD1 aligns across 8 bases. The CDR3 DNA reads TGTGCCAGTAGTAGGGCGCAGGGGGCGACTAATTCACCCCTCCACTTT. As protein: CASSRAQGATNSPLHF.